Listed below are T cell receptor beta chains from one sample, sequenced in a study of read filtering for tumor transcriptome and immune sequencing. MiXCR, run by TCRdb on the reads, gives a single entry per CDR3 protein. Here the sample spans tens of thousands of distinct CDR3 sequences, approximately 15% being singletons. Sequenced sample: a population of CD138-negative cells sorted from bone marrow. The origin of the receptors is a donor at least 40 years old with multiple myeloma. CDR3s include the opening cysteine and the closing phenylalanine or tryptophan.

TRBV11-3,TRBJ1-1,CASSLSRFPEAFF
TRBV3-1,TRBJ1-4,CASSQNEVLFF
TRBV9,TRBJ1-1,CASSAPGTGMNTEAFF
TRBV20-1,TRBJ1-5,CSARGGQEDQPQHF
TRBV12-3/TRBV12-4,TRBJ1-1,CASNLLGTPYTEAFF
TRBV9,TRBJ2-1,CASSVAGQFPNEQFF
TRBV7-3,TRBJ2-2,CASSLYRTGELFF
TRBV9,TRBJ2-3,CASSAEVWLARDTQYF
TRBV20-1,TRBJ2-7,CSAWDRVLSHDYF
TRBV7-9,TRBJ2-2,CASSLVLSTGELFF
TRBV29-1,TRBJ2-1,CSVALGDSYNEQFF
TRBV14,TRBJ1-5,CASSQEDQPQHF
TRBV29-1,TRBJ1-5,CSVESTSGQPQHF
TRBV2,TRBJ2-7,CASSRIDYEQYF
TRBV11-3,TRBJ2-7,CASSVRDRGEQYF
TRBV20-1,TRBJ2-2,CSASTVPLNTGELFF
TRBV12-3/TRBV12-4,TRBJ2-1,CASSSGRREKQFF
TRBV7-8,TRBJ2-7,CASSLVAPEQYF
TRBV12-3/TRBV12-4,TRBJ1-1,CASRRTGRITEAFF
TRBV6-1,TRBJ2-3,CASSRDSLDTQYF
TRBV28,TRBJ1-3,CASRPVGSSGNTIYF
TRBV28,TRBJ2-7,CASSPSGVSYEQYF
TRBV20-1,TRBJ2-1,CSARDWAANNEQFF
TRBV20-1,TRBJ2-1,CSAREATGNYNEQFF
TRBV10-3,TRBJ2-1,CAIGTSASNEQFF
TRBV20-1,TRBJ2-1,CSASPGTTSFNELFF
TRBV5-1,TRBJ2-1,CASSLEGRSSYNEQFF
TRBV5-1,TRBJ2-3,CASSSQQGPSTDTQYF
TRBV20-1,TRBJ2-3,CSATGPTDTQYF
TRBV12-3/TRBV12-4,TRBJ2-5,CASSLQGGLRETQYF
TRBV7-9,TRBJ2-7,CASSRTSGTGKQYF